This entry is about one T cell receptor beta chain. The antigen is not known. The record originates from a study of Ad26.COV2.S vaccination and SARS-CoV-2 variants. General study results and limits: People who got the vaccine or the placebo had similar non-spike TCR breadth. Reportedly, after vaccination the spike-specific CD8+ and CD4+ T cell responses displayed substantial breadth.

This table comes from immunoSEQ multiplex PCR, and its TCRdb copy is limited to in-frame clones, with some not included. The sample yields over 100,000 clones, around 82% seen once. From germline, CDR1 is MNHEY and CDR2 SMNVEV (reference sequence). The CDR3 has 12 amino acids. This specimen was peripheral blood, taken after recovery from COVID-19. This TCR came from a human donor who had recovered from COVID-19. V and J are TRBV27 and TRBJ1-6, with TRBD1 identical over 7 bases. The CDR3 DNA follows: TGTGCTACCCGGACAGGCTCAACCTCCCTCCACTTT. This gives the protein CATRTGSTSLHF.